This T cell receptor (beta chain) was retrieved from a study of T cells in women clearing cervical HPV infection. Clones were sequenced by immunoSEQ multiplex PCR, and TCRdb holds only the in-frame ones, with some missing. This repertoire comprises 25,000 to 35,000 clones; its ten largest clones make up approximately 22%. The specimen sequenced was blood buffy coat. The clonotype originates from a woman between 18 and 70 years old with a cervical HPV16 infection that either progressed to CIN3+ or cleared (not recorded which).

CDR3: CASSPGTSGSLEQFF. CDR3 DNA, as far as it was read: TGTGCCAGCAGCCCCGGGACTAGCGGGAGCCTTGAG. The chain couples TRBV7-3 to TRBJ2-1; 14 positions match TRBD2. Read coverage stops 3 residues before the CDR3 terminus; the germline J gene supplies the remainder. J lost 9 bases, V lost 5 bases, and 6 bases had no gene match. Germline CDR1 and CDR2: SGHTA and FQGTGA. The CDR3 runs to 15 residues.